What follows are 11 T cell receptor beta chains derived from one specimen sequenced in a study of cytomegalovirus exposure and HLA in healthy donors. The PCR was carried out with 60 Vbeta primers and 13 Jbeta primers. Produced via immunoSEQ multiplex PCR; TCRdb's table is partial and in-frame only. The sample includes 160,000 or so clones, approximately 72% seen only once; the top ten take 2% to 2.5%. The sequencing input was PBMCs. The receptors originated from a human donor in good health.

The chain employs TRBV19 and TRBJ1-1; 9 nucleotides line up with TRBD1. The germline V gene has CDR1 LNHDA and CDR2 SQIVND (reference sequence). This CDR3 region has 16 residues. J gave up 0 bases and V 4 bases, and 6 bases lay outside the gene matches. The CDR3 loop is CASSNYRGRMNTEAFF. The CDR3 DNA follows: TGTGCCAGTAGTAACTACAGGGGGCGCATGAACACTGAAGCTTTCTTT.

Only a few counts were recorded for this clone. The chain recombines TRBV2 with TRBJ2-2, with a weak D call TRBD1 (6 bases). The germline V and J ends were trimmed by 7 bases and 2 bases, with 17 bases remaining between them. The CDR3 has 16 amino acids. Germline V lookup: CDR1 SNHLY, CDR2 FYNNEI. The CDR3 sequence: CASTRDNGKNTGELFF. CDR3 sequence (DNA): TGTGCCAGCACCCGGGACAACGGAAAAAACACCGGGGAGCTGTTTTTT.

The chain uses TRBV29-1 and TRBJ1-2; tentatively, D is TRBD1 (5 bases). CDR3 length: 16 residues. Germline CDR1 is SQVTM and CDR2 is ANQGSEA. Trimming removed 0 bases from V and 5 bases from J, with 19 bases in between. The CDR3 sequence is CSVEDSQGSFGYGYTF. The CDR3 DNA reads as TGCAGCGTTGAAGATTCTCAGGGAAGTTTTGGGTATGGCTACACCTTC.

The chain joins TRBV6-5 to TRBJ2-7, with TRBD2 as a possible D gene (5 bases). The germline gives CDR1 MNHEY, CDR2 SVGAGI. The V end was cut by 0 bases, the J end by 2 bases, with 11 bases between. CDR3 length: 15 residues. The CDR3 DNA follows: TGTGCCAGCAGTTACTCGACTGGCGGGCCCTACGAGCAGTACTTC. It yields the protein CASSYSTGGPYEQYF.

V gene TRBV7-8 combines with J gene TRBJ1-1; 7 nucleotides align to TRBD1. The CDR3 is 13 residues long. CDR1 SGHVS and CDR2 FQNEAQ come from the germline V gene. With V trimmed by 7 bases and J by 1 base, 3 bases remained unmatched. This CDR3 reads CASTQGENTEAFF. The CDR3 bases are TGTGCCAGCACCCAGGGGGAGAACACTGAAGCTTTCTTT.

This rearrangement joins TRBV2 to TRBJ1-1, with 9 bases matching TRBD1. This CDR3 has 18 residues. Germline lookup yields CDR1 SNHLY and CDR2 FYNNEI. J gave up 0 bases and V 7 bases, and 15 bases lay outside the gene matches. The CDR3: CASKTMYRGRRVNTEAFF. The CDR3 region has the DNA TGTGCCAGCAAAACAATGTACAGGGGGCGCAGGGTGAACACTGAAGCTTTCTTT. Complete variable domain (other parts from reference TRBV2 and TRBJ1-1): EPEVTQTPSHQVTQMGQEVILRCVPISNHLYFYWYRQILGQKVEFLVSFYNNEISEKSEIFDDQFSVERPDGSNFTLKIRSTKLEDSAMYFCASKTMYRGRRVNTEAFFGQGTRLTVV.

This sequence joins TRBV4-1 and TRBJ2-7; TRBD1 matches 9 bases. The J segment lost 4 bases and the V segment lost 4 bases, leaving 8 bases of the junction unmatched. This CDR3 spans 15 amino acids. CDR1 is MGHRA and CDR2 is YSYEKL in the germline V gene. The CDR3 loop reads CASSPTTGGQYEQYF. The CDR3, as DNA: TGCGCCAGCAGCCCGACGACAGGGGGTCAATACGAGCAGTACTTC.

The gene calls are TRBV9 and TRBJ1-6; TRBD1 matches at 7 bases. Losses at the gene ends were 3 bases for V and 9 bases for J; bases not matched to a gene: 3. The CDR3 totals 13 residues. The germline V gene encodes CDR1 SGDLS and CDR2 YYNGEE. The CDR3 DNA reads as TGTGCCAGCAGCGGACAGGGCGCTTCACCCCTCCACTTT. Protein product: CASSGQGASPLHF.

The genes are TRBV6-1 and TRBJ2-7; 8 nucleotides match TRBD2. This CDR3 contains 15 residues. The V segment lost 3 bases and the J segment 0 bases; nucleotides outside the gene matches: 4. Germline V gene data show CDR1 as MNHNS and CDR2 as SASEGT. CDR3 region: CASSEFSGVSYEQYF. The CDR3 nucleotides read TGTGCCAGCAGTGAGTTTAGCGGGGTCTCCTACGAGCAGTACTTC.

The rearrangement uses TRBV12-5 and TRBJ1-1; D unclear. CDR3 size: 15 residues. V was shortened by 1 base and J by 2 bases, with 11 bases between the two germline ends. CDR1 LGHNT and CDR2 FRNRAP come from the germline V gene. Here the CDR3 reads CASGLAGIPNTEAFF. The DNA for the CDR3 is TGTGCTAGTGGTTTGGCCGGGATACCAAACACTGAAGCTTTCTTT.

The chain recombines TRBV19 with TRBJ1-4; D is uncertain. CDR3 length equals 14 residues. CDR1 is LNHDA, CDR2 SQIVND, per germline (reference sequence). V was shortened by 7 bases and J by 1 base, with 10 bases between the two germline ends. In nucleotides, the CDR3 is TGTGCCAGTATCTCCCCAGGAACTAATGAAAAACTGTTTTTT. It translates to CASISPGTNEKLFF.